This is a list of T cell receptor beta chains from one sample in a study of blood T cell repertoires in COVID-19. Clones were read by immunoSEQ multiplex PCR, and TCRdb kept only the in-frame ones, dropping some. The table has more than 150,000 clones, 75% to 90% seen once. The sequencing sample was made of peripheral blood. The receptors shown here come from a woman aged 35 to 49 with acute or convalescent COVID-19. Both conserved end residues are part of each CDR3. D genes are given only for firm matches. Only some rows state a clone size, as once, few, many or a class for expanded clones.

size	V	J	D	CDR3	DNA
.	TRBV27	TRBJ2-3	.	CASSLIFSGDPSTDTQYF	TGTGCCAGCAGTTTAATTTTTTCGGGGGACCCGAGCACAGATACGCAGTATTTT
.	TRBV27	TRBJ2-6	.	CASTTLSSGANVLTF	TGTGCCAGCACCACCCTAAGCTCTGGGGCCAACGTCCTGACTTTC
.	TRBV19	TRBJ1-6	TRBD1	CASSTESTGGNSPLHF	TGTGCCAGTAGTACCGAATCGACAGGGGGCAATTCACCCCTCCACTTT
.	TRBV7-2	TRBJ2-1	TRBD2	CASSYSSGGLVEQFF	TGTGCCAGCAGTTACAGTAGCGGGGGGTTGGTTGAGCAGTTCTTC
.	TRBV5-4	TRBJ2-3	TRBD2	CASSPAGLAGTDTQYF	TGTGCCAGCAGCCCGGCGGGGCTAGCGGGCACAGATACGCAGTATTTT
.	TRBV5-4	TRBJ2-7	.	CASSFPSQGDDEQYF	TGTGCCAGCAGTTTCCCCTCCCAGGGTGACGACGAGCAGTACTTC
.	TRBV9	TRBJ1-1	TRBD1	CASSARTGGEMNTEAFF	TGTGCCAGCAGCGCCCGGACAGGGGGCGAGATGAACACTGAAGCTTTCTTT
.	TRBV5-4	TRBJ1-4	TRBD1	CASSLEKGAGEKLFF	TGTGCCAGCAGCTTGGAAAAGGGGGCAGGAGAAAAACTGTTTTTT
.	TRBV6-5	TRBJ2-1	TRBD1	CASSRTGSSYNEQFF	TGTGCCAGCAGCAGGACAGGGAGCTCCTACAATGAGCAGTTCTTC
.	TRBV18	TRBJ1-1	.	CASSPPEGNTEAFF	TGTGCCAGCTCACCACCGGAGGGGAACACTGAAGCTTTCTTT
.	TRBV28	TRBJ2-7	TRBD1	CASSPPTGVGYEQYF	TGTGCCAGCAGTCCTCCGACAGGGGTAGGCTACGAGCAGTACTTC
.	TRBV7-8	TRBJ2-2	TRBD2	CASSLTTSGMNTGELFF	TGTGCCAGCAGCTTAACGACTAGCGGGATGAACACCGGGGAGCTGTTTTTT
.	TRBV27	TRBJ1-6	.	CASSEQGRSPLHF	TGTGCCAGCAGTGAGCAGGGTCGATCACCCCTCCACTTT
.	TRBV3-1/TRBV3-2	TRBJ1-1	.	CASSQLYQAFF	TGTGCCAGCAGCCAACTATACCAAGCTTTCTTT
.	TRBV28	TRBJ2-7	.	CASSLAAADRSSYEQYF	TGTGCCAGCAGTTTAGCAGCGGCAGACCGCAGCTCCTACGAGCAGTACTTC
.	TRBV24-1	TRBJ2-3	TRBD2	CATSDASGARTRDTQYF	TGTGCCACCAGTGATGCTAGCGGGGCCCGCACTAGAGATACGCAGTATTTT
.	TRBV11-3	TRBJ2-3	TRBD2	CASSSTSGGARDTQYF	TGTGCCAGCAGCTCGACCAGCGGGGGGGCCAGGGATACGCAGTATTTT
.	TRBV9	TRBJ1-2	.	CASSEGLGYTF	TGTGCCAGCAGCGAGGGGCTTGGCTACACCTTC
.	TRBV6-5	TRBJ1-5	TRBD1	CASRGQGSNQPQHF	TGTGCCAGCAGAGGACAGGGAAGCAATCAGCCCCAGCATTTT
.	TRBV18	TRBJ1-3	.	CASSPTQSSGNTIYF	TGTGCCAGCTCACCAACACAGAGCTCTGGAAACACCATATATTTT
once	TRBV6-1	TRBJ1-2	.	CASSERRQSVNYGYTF	TGTGCCAGCAGTGAAAGGAGACAGTCAGTTAACTATGGCTACACCTTC
few	TRBV6-4	TRBJ2-1	.	CASSETNYNEQFF	TGTGCCAGCAGTGAAACAAACTACAATGAGCAGTTCTTC
.	TRBV13	TRBJ1-2	.	CASSLLRIIPGTLGTYGYTF	TGTGCCAGCAGCTTACTTCGAATCATACCCGGGACACTGGGCACCTATGGCTACACCTTC
.	TRBV4-1	TRBJ1-2	TRBD1	CASSQGRILGAGQGRIDGYTF	TGCGCCAGCAGCCAAGGACGGATTCTAGGGGCGGGACAGGGGAGGATTGATGGCTACACCTTC
once	TRBV5-4	TRBJ2-7	TRBD2	CASTAGGSGEQYF	TGTGCCAGCACCGCGGGGGGCTCGGGCGAGCAGTACTTC
.	TRBV4-1	TRBJ1-1	.	CASKISENTEAFF	TGCGCCAGCAAGATATCAGAGAACACTGAAGCTTTCTTT
.	TRBV11-3	TRBJ2-2	.	CASSDTRFSGTGELFF	TGTGCCAGCAGCGACACGAGATTCAGCGGCACCGGGGAGCTGTTTTTT
once	TRBV7-2	TRBJ2-7	TRBD2	CASSMTSASYEQYF	TGTGCCAGCAGCATGACTAGCGCTTCCTACGAGCAGTACTTC
.	TRBV28	TRBJ1-5	.	CASSPRGGLQPQHF	TGTGCCAGCAGCCCCCGAGGCGGGCTCCAGCCCCAGCATTTT
.	TRBV6-5	TRBJ2-7	.	CASSRNRVDDEQYF	TGTGCCAGCAGTCGGAACAGGGTTGATGACGAGCAGTACTTC
.	TRBV9	TRBJ2-6	.	CASSVDISGANVLTF	TGTGCCAGCAGCGTAGATATCTCTGGGGCCAACGTCCTGACTTTC
.	TRBV19	TRBJ1-2	.	CASSILVNSGYTF	TGTGCCAGTAGTATACTCGTGAACTCTGGCTACACCTTC
once	TRBV29-1	TRBJ1-5	TRBD1	CSVVETGVGGQPQHF	TGCAGCGTTGTGGAGACAGGGGTAGGGGGTCAGCCCCAGCATTTT
.	TRBV9	TRBJ2-3	TRBD2	CASSVAAGVDTQYF	TGTGCCAGCAGCGTAGCTGCGGGGGTTGATACGCAGTATTTT